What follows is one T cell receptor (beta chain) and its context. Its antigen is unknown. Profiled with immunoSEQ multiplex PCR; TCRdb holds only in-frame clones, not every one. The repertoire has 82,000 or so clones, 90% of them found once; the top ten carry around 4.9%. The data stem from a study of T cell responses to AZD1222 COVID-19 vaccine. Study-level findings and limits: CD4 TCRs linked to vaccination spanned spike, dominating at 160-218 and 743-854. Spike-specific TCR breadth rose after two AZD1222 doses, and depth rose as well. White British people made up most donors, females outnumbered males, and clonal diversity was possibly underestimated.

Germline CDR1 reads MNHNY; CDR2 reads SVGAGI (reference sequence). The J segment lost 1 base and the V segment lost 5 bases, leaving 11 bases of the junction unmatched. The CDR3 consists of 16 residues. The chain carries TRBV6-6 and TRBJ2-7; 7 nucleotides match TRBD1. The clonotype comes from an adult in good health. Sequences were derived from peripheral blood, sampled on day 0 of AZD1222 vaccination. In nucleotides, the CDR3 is TGTGCCAGCAGTCGAGAACAGGGGCGTCATTCCTACGAGCAGTACTTC. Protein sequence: CASSREQGRHSYEQYF.